Listed here are 9 T cell receptor beta chains from one sample, sequenced in a study of regulatory T cells in long-lasting Graves disease. The time point here: persistent/refractory GD, antithyroid drugs over 5 years with positive TRAb. After RNA was extracted from PBMCs, the TCR library was made from it. The authors built TCR beta libraries using iRepertoire HTBI primers and Arm-PCR of CDR3 regions. TCRdb passed the multiplex PCR reads through MiXCR, listing each CDR3 protein once. The repertoire holds about 660,000 distinct CDR3 sequences, with 30% as singletons. Here the sequenced sample was peripheral blood mononuclear cells (PBMCs), taken when the disease was refractory, from a patient treated with antithyroid drugs. Receptors were obtained from a female donor with Graves disease.

In this sample, this clonotype turned up many times. The chain employs TRBV2 and TRBJ2-6; D is uncertain. The germline gives CDR1 SNHLY, CDR2 FYNNEI. The CDR3 contains 14 residues. The V gene lost 5 bases and the J gene lost 2 bases, with 7 bases spanning the gap. As DNA, the CDR3 is TGTGCCAGCAGTTCGGTTCCTGGGGCCAACGTCCTGACTTTC. Encoded protein: CASSSVPGANVLTF. Drawing the rest from reference TRBV2 and TRBJ2-6, the complete variable domain is EPEVTQTPSHQVTQMGQEVILRCVPISNHLYFYWYRQILGQKVEFLVSFYNNEISEKSEIFDDQFSVERPDGSNFTLKIRSTKLEDSAMYFCASSSVPGANVLTFGAGSRLTVL.

This sequence joins TRBV20-1 and TRBJ2-2, with a weak D call TRBD2 (6 bases). Germline values: CDR1 DFQATT, CDR2 SNEGSKA (reference sequence). The length of the CDR3 is 15 residues. Trimming cost V 6 bases and J 4 bases, with 18 bases left between them. Written as DNA, the CDR3 is TGCAGTGCATTCGGGACTGGGGGTGGCACCGGGGAGCTGTTTTTT. Its translation is CSAFGTGGGTGELFF.

The chain has TRBV3-1 and TRBJ1-1, with unresolved D. Germline values: CDR1 LGHDT, CDR2 YNNKEL (reference sequence). The CDR3 is made up of 11 amino acids. V lost 3 bases and J lost 11, with 10 bases in between. The CDR3 here is CASSQIGEAFF. CDR3 in DNA: TGTGCCAGCAGCCAGATTGGGGAGGCTTTCTTT.

CDR3 protein: CALGQGEATNEKLFF. The CDR3 DNA follows: TGTGCCTTAGGACAGGGGGAAGCAACTAATGAAAAACTGTTTTTT. V gene TRBV30 combines with J gene TRBJ1-4; 10 bases line up with TRBD1. CDR3 length: 15 amino acids. With V trimmed by 7 bases and J by 0 bases, 5 bases remained unmatched. Germline V gene sequence: CDR1 GTSNPN, CDR2 SVGIG (reference sequence).

This chain joins TRBV2 and TRBJ2-4; D perhaps matches TRBD1 (6 bases). CDR3 length: 16 amino acids. Trimming pared 2 bases from V and 1 base from J, leaving 12 bases between. In germline, CDR1 is SNHLY, CDR2 FYNNEI. CDR3 DNA: TGTGCCAGCAGTGAAATCAGGGGTTTTGCCAAAAACATTCAGTACTTC. It is translated as CASSEIRGFAKNIQYF.

V and J are TRBV9 and TRBJ1-3; D remains ambiguous. V shed 3 bases and J shed 2 bases, with 12 bases lying between them. This CDR3 has 15 amino acids. Germline CDR1 SGDLS, CDR2 YYNGEE. The CDR3 nucleotides are TGTGCCAGCAGCGGCTATCGGGGAGCTGGAAACACCATATATTTT. It encodes CASSGYRGAGNTIYF.

V usage is TRBV30 and J usage is TRBJ1-3, with D perhaps TRBD1 (5 bases). Germline CDR1 GTSNPN, CDR2 SVGIG (reference sequence). V lost 4 bases, J lost 3 bases, and 16 bases lay in between. This CDR3 spans 15 amino acids. DNA for the CDR3: TGTGCCTGGACCCGGGACGCAGTCGTTGGAAACACCATATATTTT. Translation gives CAWTRDAVVGNTIYF.

The chain recombines TRBV12-3 or TRBV12-4 with TRBJ1-5; 8 bases are shared with TRBD1. The CDR3 is 13 residues long. Trimming took 8 bases from V and 6 from J; bases not matched to a gene: 6. Written as DNA, the CDR3 is TGTGCCAGCTCCGGGACAGGCATTCAGCCCCAGCATTTT. As protein: CASSGTGIQPQHF.

The chain couples TRBV6-1 to TRBJ1-2, with D maybe TRBD1 (6 bases). This CDR3 spans 16 amino acids. Germline CDR1 reads MNHNS; CDR2 reads SASEGT. Here the CDR3 DNA reads TGTGCTCATTACGGCCCAATAACCGGGACATTCTATGGCTACACCTTC. Translating it yields CAHYGPITGTFYGYTF.